What follows are 22 T cell receptor beta chains derived from one specimen sequenced in a study of T cells in Graves' hyperthyroidism and ophthalmopathy. Amplification yielded TCR beta CDR3 regions, with RNA transcripts as the source. Researchers ran a first-round RT-PCR on the TCR CDR3 using the HTBI primer set. TCRdb ran MiXCR on the multiplex PCR reads and lists one entry per CDR3 protein. Of about 400,000 distinct CDR3 sequences listed, 14% to 15% were seen once; the top ten hold less than 15%. Sequenced: blood. The receptor source for this set is a man younger than 30 with Graves' ophthalmopathy.

This clonotype was found many times. V usage is TRBV2 and J usage is TRBJ1-1, with 7 nucleotides matching TRBD1. The CDR3 is 13 residues long. V trimming: 8 bases; J trimming: 2 bases; junction bases outside the gene matches: 5. Looked up from germline, CDR1 is SNHLY and CDR2 is FYNNEI. The CDR3 coding sequence is TGTGCCAGCGGGGACAGATCCAACACTGAAGCTTTCTTT. Translation: CASGDRSNTEAFF.

This clonotype was counted a few times. V is TRBV29-1 and J is TRBJ2-5, with 7 positions matching TRBD2. Germline V gene lookup returns CDR1 SQVTM and CDR2 ANQGSEA. Trimming took 3 bases from V and 4 from J; bases not matched to a gene: 8. This CDR3 is 14 amino acids long. CDR3 coding DNA: TGCAGCGTTGACGGCGGGAGTCAGGGAGAGACCCAGTACTTC. This gives the protein CSVDGGSQGETQYF.

This clonotype was seen a few times. The chain combines TRBV24-1 with TRBJ2-3, with D hard to call. V was trimmed by 5 bases and J by 5 bases, leaving 4 bases between them. Germline-derived CDR1 and CDR2 are KGHDR and SFDVKD. The CDR3 sequence is 11 residues long. CDR3 region: CATSVRDTQYF. The DNA of the CDR3 is TGTGCCACCAGTGTAAGAGATACGCAGTATTTT.

The chain links TRBV6-2 or TRBV6-3 to TRBJ1-5, with D possibly being TRBD1 (5 bases). Germline V gene lookup returns CDR1 MNHEY and CDR2 SVGEGT. Deletions cut 8 bases from V and 5 bases from J, with 16 bases between. The CDR3 covers 14 residues. CDR3 protein: CASADWTRDQPQHF. CDR3 bases: TGTGCCAGCGCAGACTGGACACGCGATCAGCCCCAGCATTTT.

This clonotype was detected many times. This chain connects TRBV7-6 to TRBJ2-1, with a weak D call TRBD1 (6 bases). Trimming pared 6 bases from V and 1 base from J, leaving 13 bases between. The CDR3 is made up of 15 amino acids. CDR1 SGHVS and CDR2 FNYEAQ come from the germline V gene. Here the CDR3 DNA reads TGTGCCAGCAGATCACCGGGACATTCCTACAATGAGCAGTTCTTC. It translates to CASRSPGHSYNEQFF.

This clonotype appeared many times. The chain joins TRBV2 to TRBJ2-1; TRBD2 agrees at 13 bases. The germline V gene has CDR1 SNHLY and CDR2 FYNNEI. The CDR3 is 14 residues long. After removal of 6 bases from V and 9 bases from J, the junction contained 5 bases not matched to a gene. Written as DNA, the CDR3 is TGTGCCAGCAGCGGACTAGCGGGAGTTGGTGAGCAGTTCTTC. As protein: CASSGLAGVGEQFF.

This clonotype showed up many times. The chain uses TRBV18 and TRBJ2-5; D is unresolved. Germline CDR1 KGHSH, CDR2 LQKENI. Trimming cost V 3 bases and J 5 bases, with 16 bases left between them. The CDR3 extends over 15 amino acids. The CDR3 spells CASSPYDFSVETQYF. Written as DNA, the CDR3 is TGTGCCAGCTCACCCTACGATTTCTCGGTGGAGACCCAGTACTTC.

As for this clonotype: The junction departs from the called germline gene at one end, perhaps through a read error. The chain recombines TRBV12-3 or TRBV12-4 with TRBJ2-5, with 9 bases fitting TRBD2. This CDR3 region has 18 residues. For the CDR3, the DNA is TGTGCCAGTAGTTCCCCGGGACTAGCCGGGCCGGGTGAAGAGACCCAGTACTTC. Protein product: CASSSPGLAGPGEETQYF.

This clonotype was counted between two and nine times. The gene calls are TRBV9 and TRBJ1-2; possibly TRBD1 for D (6 bases). Per the germline V gene, CDR1 is SGDLS and CDR2 is YYNGEE. V lost 3 bases, J lost 4 bases, and 16 bases lay in between. The length of the CDR3 is 15 residues. In nucleotides, the CDR3 is TGTGCCAGCAGCGGACACAGGGATTTGGCCTATGGCTACACCTTC. This sequence encodes CASSGHRDLAYGYTF.

This clonotype turned up a few times. The V and J genes are TRBV10-3 and TRBJ1-4; 8 positions agree with TRBD1. From germline, CDR1 is ENHRY and CDR2 SYGVKD. The CDR3 is made up of 15 amino acids. The V segment lost 6 bases and the J segment 3 bases; nucleotides outside the gene matches: 6. CDR3 coding DNA: TGTGCCATCAGAGCTACAGGGGGTGCTAATGAAAAACTGTTTTTT. Its translation: CAIRATGGANEKLFF.

The rearrangement links TRBV7-9 to TRBJ2-7, with D perhaps TRBD2 (5 bases). CDR3 length: 14 amino acids. Trimming cost V 7 bases and J 5 bases, with 18 bases left between them. Germline CDR1 reads SEHNR; CDR2 reads FQNEAQ (reference sequence). The CDR3 DNA reads TGTGCCAGCACCCCCGGGATTACTAGAGACGAGCAGTACTTC. This codes for CASTPGITRDEQYF.

In its sample, this clonotype was seen many times. The genes are TRBV4-2 and TRBJ1-3; TRBD1 agrees at 7 bases. V was clipped by 2 bases and J by 8 bases; unmatched bases: 6. Germline-derived CDR1 and CDR2 are LGHNA and YNFKEQ. CDR3 size: 14 residues. In DNA form, the CDR3 reads TGTGCCAGCAGCCAACCGGGACAGAGAGACACCATATATTTT. As protein: CASSQPGQRDTIYF.

This clonotype was counted ten times or more. The V and J genes are TRBV6-1 and TRBJ1-1, with 8 bases aligning to TRBD1. After removal of 6 bases from V and 1 base from J, the junction contained 4 bases not matched to a gene. This CDR3 contains 14 residues. Per germline, CDR1 MNHNS and CDR2 SASEGT. CDR3 in DNA: TGTGCCAGCAGATGGGACAGGAGGAACACTGAAGCTTTCTTT. It is translated as CASRWDRRNTEAFF.

This clonotype was observed a handful of times. At one end, the junction sequence differs from germline, possibly due to a read error. The rearrangement uses TRBV5-4 and TRBJ1-1; D may be TRBD1 (6 bases). The CDR3 is 13 residues long. Germline V CDR1 and CDR2: SGHNT, YYREEE (reference sequence). CDR3 nucleotides: TGTGCCACCATCCAGGGGTCGAACGCTGAAGCTTTCTTT. Protein sequence: CATIQGSNAEAFF.

The rearrangement joins TRBV4-1 to TRBJ2-2; perhaps D is TRBD1 or TRBD2 (7 bases each). The CDR3 totals 18 residues. Germline V CDR1 and CDR2: MGHRA, YSYEKL. The V end was cut by 1 base, the J end by 5 bases, with 20 bases between. The CDR3 protein is CASSQARVSGGGTGELFF. The CDR3 nucleotides are TGCGCCAGCAGCCAAGCCAGGGTTTCAGGGGGAGGGACCGGGGAGCTGTTTTTT.

This chain links TRBV5-1 with TRBJ2-2, with a tentative D call TRBD2 (5 bases). V dropped 0 bases and J dropped 8 bases, with 14 bases sitting between them. Germline CDR1 is SGHRS and CDR2 is YFSETQ. This CDR3 has 15 amino acids. CDR3 nucleotide sequence: TGCGCCAGCAGCTTGGCCGGGGTAGCATCTGGGGAGCTGTTTTTT. It yields the protein CASSLAGVASGELFF.

This clonotype was counted many times. The chain recombines TRBV6-1 with TRBJ1-1; 7 positions match TRBD1. Germline V lookup: CDR1 MNHNS, CDR2 SASEGT. This CDR3 comprises 13 residues. J gave up 7 bases and V 2 bases, and 4 bases lay outside the gene matches. Here the CDR3 reads CASSEIPGGEAFF. DNA of the CDR3: TGTGCCAGCAGTGAAATCCCAGGGGGTGAAGCTTTCTTT.

About this clonotype: The germline gene is not matched at one end of the junction; a read error may be the cause. This rearrangement joins TRBV18 to TRBJ2-7; perhaps TRBD1 as D (5 bases). This CDR3 is 12 amino acids long. Germline CDR1 is KGHSH and CDR2 is LQKENI. The CDR3 is CGSSPDSYEQYF. The CDR3 nucleotides are TGTGGCAGCTCACCCGACAGCTACGAGCAGTACTTC.

This clonotype was detected ten times or more. The chain couples TRBV27 to TRBJ1-1, with a tentative D call TRBD1 (5 bases). V lost 4 bases to trimming and J lost 5 bases, with 11 bases between them. The germline V gene encodes CDR1 MNHEY and CDR2 SMNVEV (reference sequence). The CDR3 spans 13 residues. The CDR3 DNA sequence: TGTGCCAGCAGTTATAGGGGAAAAACTGAAGCTTTCTTT. Its translation: CASSYRGKTEAFF.

This clonotype has a count of ten or more. The chain couples TRBV20-1 to TRBJ2-1; D is ambiguous. Looked up from germline, CDR1 is DFQATT and CDR2 is SNEGSKA (reference sequence). V was trimmed by 7 bases and J by 5 bases, leaving 9 bases between them. The CDR3 runs 11 residues. The CDR3 DNA sequence: TGCAGTGGAACCACTGACAATGAGCAGTTCTTC. Amino acids: CSGTTDNEQFF.

This rearrangement joins TRBV6-4 to TRBJ2-1; TRBD2 matches at 8 bases. CDR1 is MRHNA and CDR2 is SNTAGT in the germline V gene. CDR3 size: 16 residues. V trimming: 0 bases; J trimming: 6 bases; junction bases outside the gene matches: 7. CDR3 loop: CASSDSGSGIRNEQFF. Here the CDR3 DNA reads TGTGCCAGCAGTGACTCAGGTAGCGGGATTCGCAATGAGCAGTTCTTC.

A remark on this clonotype: This may stem from a read error, because a much larger clone lies one nucleotide away. This rearrangement joins TRBV12-3 or TRBV12-4 to TRBJ2-7; TRBD2 agrees at 8 bases. V shed 6 bases, J shed 7 bases, and the junction held 2 bases outside the gene matches. This CDR3 region has 11 residues. The CDR3 here is CASRVAGEQYF. In DNA, the CDR3 is TGTGCCAGCAGGGTAGCGGGAGAGCAGTACTTC.